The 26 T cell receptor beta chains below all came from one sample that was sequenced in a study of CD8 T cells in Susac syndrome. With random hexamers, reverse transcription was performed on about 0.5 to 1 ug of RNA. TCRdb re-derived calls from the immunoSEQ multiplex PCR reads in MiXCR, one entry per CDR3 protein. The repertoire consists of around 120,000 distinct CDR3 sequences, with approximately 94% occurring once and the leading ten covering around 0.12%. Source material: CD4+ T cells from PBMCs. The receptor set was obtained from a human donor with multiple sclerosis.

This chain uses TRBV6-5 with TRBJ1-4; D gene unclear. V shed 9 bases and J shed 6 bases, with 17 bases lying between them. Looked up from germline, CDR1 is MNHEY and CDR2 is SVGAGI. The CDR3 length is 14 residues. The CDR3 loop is CASRRATGHEKLFF. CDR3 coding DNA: TGTGCCAGTAGGCGAGCCACCGGGCATGAAAAACTGTTTTTT.

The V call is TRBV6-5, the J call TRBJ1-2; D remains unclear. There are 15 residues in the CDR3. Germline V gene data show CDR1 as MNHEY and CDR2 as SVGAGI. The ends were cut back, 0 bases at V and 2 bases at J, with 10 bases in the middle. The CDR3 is CASSYSYGGNYGYTF. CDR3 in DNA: TGTGCCAGCAGTTACTCATACGGCGGGAACTATGGCTACACCTTC.

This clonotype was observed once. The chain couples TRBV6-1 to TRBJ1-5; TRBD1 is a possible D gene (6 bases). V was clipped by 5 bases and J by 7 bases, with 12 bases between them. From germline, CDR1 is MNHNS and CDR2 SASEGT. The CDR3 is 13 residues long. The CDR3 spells CASSFLQGQPQHF. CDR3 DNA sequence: TGTGCCAGCAGTTTCCTACAGGGCCAGCCCCAGCATTTT.

CDR3 loop: CAISYTDTDTQYF. The CDR3 DNA sequence: TGTGCCATCAGCTATACGGACACAGATACGCAGTATTTT. This chain links TRBV10-3 with TRBJ2-3; D is uncertain. This CDR3 is 13 amino acids long. Deletions cut 6 bases from V and 2 bases from J, with 9 bases between. CDR1 is ENHRY, CDR2 SYGVKD, per germline.

The CDR3: CATSFGDPGANVLTF. CDR3 in DNA: TGTGCCACCAGTTTTGGGGACCCTGGGGCCAACGTCCTGACTTTC. V is TRBV24-1 and J is TRBJ2-6, with D perhaps being TRBD1 or TRBD2 (5 bases each). Trimming removed 6 bases from V and 2 bases from J, with 10 bases in between. The germline gives CDR1 KGHDR, CDR2 SFDVKD. The CDR3 totals 15 residues.

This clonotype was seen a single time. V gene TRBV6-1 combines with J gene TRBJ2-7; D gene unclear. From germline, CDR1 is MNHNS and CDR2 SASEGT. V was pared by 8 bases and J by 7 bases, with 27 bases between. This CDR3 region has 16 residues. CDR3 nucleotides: TGTGCCAGCGGGGTTTTGCGTGGGCGGCCGGCGGAGGAGCAGTACTTC. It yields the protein CASGVLRGRPAEEQYF.

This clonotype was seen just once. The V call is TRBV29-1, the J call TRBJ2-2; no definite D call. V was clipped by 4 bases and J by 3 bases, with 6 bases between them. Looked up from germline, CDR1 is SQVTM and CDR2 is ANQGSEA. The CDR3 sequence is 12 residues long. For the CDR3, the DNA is TGCAGCGTTGGGCCAGACACCGGGGAGCTGTTTTTT. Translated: CSVGPDTGELFF.

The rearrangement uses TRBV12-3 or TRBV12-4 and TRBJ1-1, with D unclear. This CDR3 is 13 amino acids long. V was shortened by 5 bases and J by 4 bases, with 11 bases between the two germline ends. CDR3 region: CASSIQGFTEAFF. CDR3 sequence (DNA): TGTGCCAGCAGTATTCAAGGCTTCACTGAAGCTTTCTTT.

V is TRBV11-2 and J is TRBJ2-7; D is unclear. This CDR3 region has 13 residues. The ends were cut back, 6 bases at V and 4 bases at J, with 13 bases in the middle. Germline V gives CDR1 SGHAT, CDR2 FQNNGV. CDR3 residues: CASSSYGVYEQYF. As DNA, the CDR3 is TGTGCCAGCAGTTCCTATGGGGTATACGAGCAGTACTTC.

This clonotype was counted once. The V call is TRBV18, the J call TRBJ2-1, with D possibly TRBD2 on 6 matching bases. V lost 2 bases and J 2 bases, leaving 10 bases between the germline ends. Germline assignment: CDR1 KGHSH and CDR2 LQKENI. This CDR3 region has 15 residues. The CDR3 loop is CASSPAGSTYNEQFF. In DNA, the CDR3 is TGTGCCAGCTCACCAGCCGGGAGCACCTACAATGAGCAGTTCTTC.

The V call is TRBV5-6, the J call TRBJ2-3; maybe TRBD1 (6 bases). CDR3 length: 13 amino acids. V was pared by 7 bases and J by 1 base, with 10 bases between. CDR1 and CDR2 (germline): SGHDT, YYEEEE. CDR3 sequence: CASLYRGTDTQYF. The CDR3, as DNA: TGTGCCAGCCTATACAGGGGCACAGATACGCAGTATTTT.

CDR3 nucleotides: TGTGCCTGGAGTGTATACAGATATTACGAGCAGTACTTC. It translates to CAWSVYRYYEQYF. The V call is TRBV30, the J call TRBJ2-7; no clear D. V gave up 0 bases and J gave up 4 bases, with 10 bases separating them. The CDR3 runs to 13 residues. CDR1 and CDR2 (germline): GTSNPN, SVGIG (reference sequence).

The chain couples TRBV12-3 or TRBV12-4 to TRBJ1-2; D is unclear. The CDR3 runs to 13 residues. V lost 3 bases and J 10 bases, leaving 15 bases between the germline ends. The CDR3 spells CASSFSAVQDYTF. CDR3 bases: TGTGCCAGCAGTTTCTCGGCAGTCCAGGACTACACCTTC.

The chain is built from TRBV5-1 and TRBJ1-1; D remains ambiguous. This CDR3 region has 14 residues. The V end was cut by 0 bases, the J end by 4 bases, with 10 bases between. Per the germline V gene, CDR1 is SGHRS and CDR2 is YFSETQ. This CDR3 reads CASSLEPLGTEAFF. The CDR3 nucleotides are TGCGCCAGCAGCTTGGAACCCTTGGGCACTGAAGCTTTCTTT.

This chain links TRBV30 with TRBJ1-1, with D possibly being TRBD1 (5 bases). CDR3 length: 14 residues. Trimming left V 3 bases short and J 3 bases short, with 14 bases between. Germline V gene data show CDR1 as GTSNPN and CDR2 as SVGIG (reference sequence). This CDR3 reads CAWSLRRGDTEAFF. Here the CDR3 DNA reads TGTGCCTGGAGCCTTAGGCGAGGGGACACTGAAGCTTTCTTT.

Here the CDR3 DNA reads TGTGCCAGCACCACGGGGGCTAATGAAAAACTGTTTTTT. It is translated as CASTTGANEKLFF. The rearrangement joins TRBV6-6 to TRBJ1-4; D might be TRBD1 (5 bases). Per germline, CDR1 MNHNY and CDR2 SVGAGI (reference sequence). The CDR3 has 13 residues. Trimming shortened V by 7 bases and J by 3 bases, and 9 bases separated the two germline ends.

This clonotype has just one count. Written as DNA, the CDR3 is TGCGCCAGCAGCCAATCCCTCACCAGACAGGGCGCTACCTACGAGCAGTACTTC. Amino acids: CASSQSLTRQGATYEQYF. The V call is TRBV4-3, the J call TRBJ2-7; 7 nucleotides align to TRBD1. V was pared by 2 bases and J by 2 bases, with 15 bases of the junction left unmatched. CDR1 LGHNA and CDR2 YSLEER come from the germline V gene. The CDR3 spans 18 residues.

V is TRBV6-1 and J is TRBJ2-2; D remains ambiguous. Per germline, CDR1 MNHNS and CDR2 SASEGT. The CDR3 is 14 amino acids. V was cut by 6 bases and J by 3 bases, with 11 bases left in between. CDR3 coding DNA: TGTGCCAGCAGGGCTGTTGGGCACACCGGGGAGCTGTTTTTT. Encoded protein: CASRAVGHTGELFF.

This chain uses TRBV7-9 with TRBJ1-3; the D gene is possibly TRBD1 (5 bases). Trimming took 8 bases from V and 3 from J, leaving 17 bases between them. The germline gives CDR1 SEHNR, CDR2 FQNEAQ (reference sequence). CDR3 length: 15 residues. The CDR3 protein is CASVSGGGSGNTIYF. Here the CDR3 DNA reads TGTGCCAGCGTCTCGGGGGGTGGTAGTGGAAACACCATATATTTT. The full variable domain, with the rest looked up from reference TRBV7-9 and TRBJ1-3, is DTGVSQNPRHKITKRGQNVTFRCDPISEHNRLYWYRQTLGQGPEFLTYFQNEAQLEKSRLLSDRFSAERPKGSFSTLEIQRTEQGDSAMYLCASVSGGGSGNTIYFGEGSWLTVV.

This CDR3 is CASSLSANTPDTGELFF. The CDR3, as DNA: TGTGCCAGCAGCTTATCAGCCAACACCCCTGACACCGGGGAGCTGTTTTTT. This chain links TRBV7-3 with TRBJ2-2; D gene ambiguous. The CDR3 has 17 amino acids. Germline assignment: CDR1 SGHTA and CDR2 FQGTGA. Trimming pared 2 bases from V and 3 bases from J, leaving 16 bases between.

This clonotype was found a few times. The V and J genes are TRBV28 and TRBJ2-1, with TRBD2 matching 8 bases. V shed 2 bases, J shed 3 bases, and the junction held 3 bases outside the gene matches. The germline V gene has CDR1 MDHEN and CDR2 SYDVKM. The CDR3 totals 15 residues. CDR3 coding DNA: TGTGCCAGCAGTTTAGCGGGGGGCCTCTACAATGAGCAGTTCTTC. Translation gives CASSLAGGLYNEQFF.

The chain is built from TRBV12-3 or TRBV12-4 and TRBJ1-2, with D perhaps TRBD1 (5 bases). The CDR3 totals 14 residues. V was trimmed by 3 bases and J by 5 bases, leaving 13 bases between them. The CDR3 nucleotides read TGTGCCAGCAGTTTCGGCAGGAGGGGATATGGCTACACCTTC. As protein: CASSFGRRGYGYTF.

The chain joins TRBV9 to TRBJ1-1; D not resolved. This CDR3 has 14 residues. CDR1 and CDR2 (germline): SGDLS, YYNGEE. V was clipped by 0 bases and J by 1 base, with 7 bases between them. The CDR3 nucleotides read TGTGCCAGCAGCGTAGAACAGAAGAACACTGAAGCTTTCTTT. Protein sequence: CASSVEQKNTEAFF. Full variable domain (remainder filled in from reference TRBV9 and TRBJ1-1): DSGVTQTPKHLITATGQRVTLRCSPRSGDLSVYWYQQSLDQGLQFLIQYYNGEERAKGNILERFSAQQFPDLHSELNLSSLELGDSALYFCASSVEQKNTEAFFGQGTRLTVV.

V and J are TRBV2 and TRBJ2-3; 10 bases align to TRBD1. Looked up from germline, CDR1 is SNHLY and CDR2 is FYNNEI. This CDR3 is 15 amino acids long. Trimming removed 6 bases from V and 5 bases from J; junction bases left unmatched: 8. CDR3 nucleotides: TGTGCCAGCAGGGCAGACAGGGGGCAGATAGATACGCAGTATTTT. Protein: CASRADRGQIDTQYF.

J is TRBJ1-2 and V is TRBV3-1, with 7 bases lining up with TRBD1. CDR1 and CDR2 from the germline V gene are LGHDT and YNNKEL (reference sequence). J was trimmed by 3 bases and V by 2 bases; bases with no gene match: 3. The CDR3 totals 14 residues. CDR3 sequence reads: CASSQTDRDYGYTF. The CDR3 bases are TGTGCCAGCAGCCAAACAGACAGGGACTATGGCTACACCTTC.

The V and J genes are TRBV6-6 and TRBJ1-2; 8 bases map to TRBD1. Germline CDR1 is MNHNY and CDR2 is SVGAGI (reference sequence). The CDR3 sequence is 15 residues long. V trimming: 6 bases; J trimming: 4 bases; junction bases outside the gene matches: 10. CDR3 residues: CASSGQGVSAYGYTF. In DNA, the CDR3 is TGTGCCAGCAGCGGACAGGGAGTTTCCGCCTATGGCTACACCTTC.